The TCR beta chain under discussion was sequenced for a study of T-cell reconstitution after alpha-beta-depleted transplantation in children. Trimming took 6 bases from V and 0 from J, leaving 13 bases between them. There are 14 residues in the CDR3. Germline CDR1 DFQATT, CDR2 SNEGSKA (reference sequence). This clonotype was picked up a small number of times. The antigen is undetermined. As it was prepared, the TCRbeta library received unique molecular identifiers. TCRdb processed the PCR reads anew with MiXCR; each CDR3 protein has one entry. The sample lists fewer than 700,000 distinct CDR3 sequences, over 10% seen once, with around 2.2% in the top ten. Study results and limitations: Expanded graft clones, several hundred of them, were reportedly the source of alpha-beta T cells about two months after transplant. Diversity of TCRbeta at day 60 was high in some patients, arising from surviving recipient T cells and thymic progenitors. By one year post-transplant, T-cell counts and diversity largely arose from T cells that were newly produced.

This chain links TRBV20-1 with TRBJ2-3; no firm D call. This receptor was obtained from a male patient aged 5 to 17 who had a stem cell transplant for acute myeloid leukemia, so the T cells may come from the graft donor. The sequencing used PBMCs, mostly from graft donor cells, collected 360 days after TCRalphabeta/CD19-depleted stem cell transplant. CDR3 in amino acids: CSAEQWISTDTQYF. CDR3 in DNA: TGCAGTGCAGAACAGTGGATTAGCACAGATACGCAGTATTTT.